In its sample, the clone carrying this T cell receptor (beta chain) was seen a few times. The antigen is unknown. This sample stems from a study of regulatory T cells in long-lasting Graves disease. Researchers made TCR beta libraries by using iRepertoire HTBI primers and running Arm-PCR on CDR3 regions. TCRdb recomputed calls from the multiplex PCR reads with MiXCR, one row per CDR3 protein. This sample has 450,000 to 600,000 distinct CDR3 sequences, with less than 15% found just once. Time point meaning: newly diagnosed GD, antithyroid drugs for less than 3 months. The TCR library was prepared using RNA isolated from PBMCs. Graves' disease diagnosis followed American Thyroid Association guidelines. Germline CDR1 is DFQATT and CDR2 is SNEGSKA (reference sequence). CDR3 length equals 11 residues. Trimming stripped 6 bases from V and 4 bases from J, with 7 bases between. Notes on the study in general: TRBV28, TRBJ1-2 and TRBJ2-5 were favored in persistent disease. Having few samples may have compromised the accuracy.

Another study also made use of these data, one on T cells in Graves' hyperthyroidism and ophthalmopathy. According to that study: Most expanded thyroid clonotypes above 0.001 recurred in blood.

The chain couples TRBV20-1 to TRBJ2-1; D not certain. This specimen consisted of peripheral blood mononuclear cells (PBMCs), obtained at new diagnosis, from a patient treated with antithyroid drugs. The receptor was isolated from a man younger than 45 with Graves disease. The CDR3 DNA reads TGCAGTGCAAGGTCGTACAATGAGCAGTTCTTC. This codes for CSARSYNEQFF.